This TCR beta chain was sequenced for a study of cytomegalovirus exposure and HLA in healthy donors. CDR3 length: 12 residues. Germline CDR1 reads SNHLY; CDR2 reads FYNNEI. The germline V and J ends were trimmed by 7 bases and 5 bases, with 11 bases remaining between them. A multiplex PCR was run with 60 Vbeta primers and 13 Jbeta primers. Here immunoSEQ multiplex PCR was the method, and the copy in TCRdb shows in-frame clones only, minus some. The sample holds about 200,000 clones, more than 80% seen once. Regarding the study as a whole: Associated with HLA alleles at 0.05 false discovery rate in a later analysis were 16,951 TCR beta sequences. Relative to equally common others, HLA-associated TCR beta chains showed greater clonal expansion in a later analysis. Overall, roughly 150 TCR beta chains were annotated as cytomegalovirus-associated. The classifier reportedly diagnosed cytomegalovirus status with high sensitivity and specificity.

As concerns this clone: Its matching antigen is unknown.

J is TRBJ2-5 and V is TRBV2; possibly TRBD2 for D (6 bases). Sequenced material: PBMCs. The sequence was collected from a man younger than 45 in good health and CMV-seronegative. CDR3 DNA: TGTGCCAGCAAGGGCCGGGGGGAGACCCAGTACTTC. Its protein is CASKGRGETQYF.